The 13 T cell receptor beta chains in this list originate from one sample, sequenced in a study of technical replicates of blood from a handful of donors. Only in-frame clones appear in the TCRdb table, and some are missing; sequencing was by immunoSEQ multiplex PCR. The sample holds more than 90,000 clones, 90% to 96% seen once. Sequencing input: T cells isolated from PBMCs. These receptors originate from a human donor in good health.

J is TRBJ2-7 and V is TRBV30; D might be TRBD1 (5 bases). Germline CDR1 and CDR2: GTSNPN and SVGIG (reference sequence). V dropped 6 bases and J dropped 6 bases, with 15 bases sitting between them. CDR3 length: 12 residues. In DNA, the CDR3 is TGTGCCTGCCAAGGGGTCCCCTCCGAGCAGTACTTC. Translated: CACQGVPSEQYF.

This chain joins TRBV9 and TRBJ2-7; D gene ambiguous. This CDR3 is built from 14 residues. Per the germline V gene, CDR1 is SGDLS and CDR2 is YYNGEE. Trimming left V 0 bases short and J 1 base short, with 8 bases between. CDR3 residues: CASSVEPGSYEQYF. For the CDR3, the DNA is TGTGCCAGCAGCGTAGAGCCCGGGTCCTACGAGCAGTACTTC.

This sequence joins TRBV29-1 and TRBJ2-1; 10 nucleotides match TRBD2. Germline assignment: CDR1 SQVTM and CDR2 ANQGSEA. This CDR3 has 15 amino acids. V lost 2 bases and J lost 9; bases outside the gene matches: 10. CDR3 sequence (DNA): TGCAGCGTTGAAAACAAAGCGGGAGGGCCTTTTGAGCAGTTCTTC. It encodes CSVENKAGGPFEQFF.

This rearrangement joins TRBV6-6 to TRBJ1-2; D perhaps matches TRBD1 (6 bases). The germline gives CDR1 MNHNY, CDR2 SVGAGI (reference sequence). V was trimmed by 3 bases and J by 6 bases, leaving 14 bases between them. CDR3 length: 14 residues. The CDR3 sequence: CASSYETGFDGYTF. The CDR3 DNA follows: TGTGCCAGCAGTTATGAGACAGGTTTCGATGGCTACACCTTC.

The rearrangement links TRBV7-9 to TRBJ1-1; D gene unclear. This CDR3 region has 11 residues. V shed 4 bases and J shed 4 bases, with 4 bases lying between them. Germline values: CDR1 SEHNR, CDR2 FQNEAQ (reference sequence). For the CDR3, the DNA is TGTGCCAGCAGCTGGCCCACTGAAGCTTTCTTT. As protein: CASSWPTEAFF.

J is TRBJ1-2 and V is TRBV25-1; a possible D gene is TRBD1 (6 bases). V was clipped by 1 base and J by 8 bases, with 14 bases between them. CDR1 and CDR2 (germline): MGHDK, SYGVNS. This CDR3 is built from 14 residues. CDR3 sequence reads: CASSEFMGARGYTF. As DNA, the CDR3 is TGTGCCAGCAGTGAATTTATGGGGGCTAGAGGCTACACCTTC.

The rearrangement joins TRBV7-9 to TRBJ2-5; D may be TRBD2 (7 bases). This CDR3 is built from 18 residues. Per the germline V gene, CDR1 is SEHNR and CDR2 is FQNEAQ (reference sequence). Trimming removed 10 bases from V and 2 bases from J, with 29 bases in between. The CDR3 sequence: CAIRGGAWGRPTQETQYF. The CDR3, as DNA: TGTGCCATCAGGGGAGGGGCCTGGGGTCGGCCGACTCAAGAGACCCAGTACTTC.

The chain uses TRBV7-9 and TRBJ2-7; D remains ambiguous. CDR1 SEHNR and CDR2 FQNEAQ come from the germline V gene (reference sequence). V was clipped by 5 bases and J by 0 bases, with 14 bases between them. The CDR3 spans 15 residues. DNA for the CDR3: TGTGCCAGCAGCCCCCGCCCGCCCAGCTCCTACGAGCAGTACTTC. Its protein product is CASSPRPPSSYEQYF.

The chain joins TRBV5-5 to TRBJ2-3; no definite D call. CDR3 length equals 19 residues. V lost 2 bases and J 0 bases, leaving 22 bases between the germline ends. Germline loops: CDR1 SGHKS, CDR2 YYEKEE (reference sequence). The DNA for the CDR3 is TGTGCCAGCAGCTTCTCCCAGATGATCGTCTTTTCTAGCACAGATACGCAGTATTTT. It yields the protein CASSFSQMIVFSSTDTQYF. Looking up the rest from reference TRBV5-5 and TRBJ2-3 gives the full variable domain: DAGVTQSPTHLIKTRGQQVTLRCSPISGHKSVSWYQQVLGQGPQFIFQYYEKEERGRGNFPDRFSARQFPNYSSELNVNALLLGDSALYLCASSFSQMIVFSSTDTQYFGPGTRLTVL.

The rearrangement links TRBV7-6 to TRBJ1-1; D might be TRBD1 (5 bases). Germline CDR1 and CDR2: SGHVS and FNYEAQ. Deletions cut 0 bases from V and 5 bases from J, with 7 bases between. CDR3 length: 13 residues. In nucleotides, the CDR3 is TGTGCCAGCAGCTTAGCCCCAGGGACTGAAGCTTTCTTT. Translating it yields CASSLAPGTEAFF.

The CDR3 region is CASSSTALGYEQYF. The CDR3 DNA sequence: TGTGCCAGCAGTTCGACAGCACTCGGCTACGAGCAGTACTTC. The chain employs TRBV6-1 and TRBJ2-7, with D possibly matching TRBD1 (5 bases). V lost 5 bases, J lost 3 bases, and 14 bases lay in between. The CDR3 contains 14 residues. The germline gives CDR1 MNHNS, CDR2 SASEGT.

The V call is TRBV30, the J call TRBJ1-1, with 9 bases matching TRBD1. The CDR3 is 13 residues long. V lost 1 base, J lost 4 bases, and 1 base stayed unmatched. Per the germline V gene, CDR1 is GTSNPN and CDR2 is SVGIG (reference sequence). CDR3 protein: CAWSGDRVTEAFF. CDR3 nucleotide sequence: TGTGCCTGGAGTGGGGACAGGGTCACTGAAGCTTTCTTT.

This chain links TRBV9 with TRBJ1-1, with a weak D call TRBD1 (5 bases). The ends were cut back, 0 bases at V and 0 bases at J, with 15 bases in the middle. The CDR3 covers 17 residues. The germline V gene has CDR1 SGDLS and CDR2 YYNGEE. The CDR3 nucleotides are TGTGCCAGCAGCGTAGAGCCCTCGGACACCTTGAACACTGAAGCTTTCTTT. Protein product: CASSVEPSDTLNTEAFF.